The 20 T cell receptor beta chains reported below all come from one sample, sequenced in a study of blood T cell repertoires in COVID-19. Repertoires were generated with immunoSEQ multiplex PCR, while TCRdb's copy carries only in-frame clones and drops some. The repertoire holds roughly 20,000 clones, with approximately 90% as singletons. The source material was peripheral blood. The receptor source for this set is a human donor in a cohort sampled during active COVID-19.

In its sample, this clone was seen a few times. The chain recombines TRBV10-3 with TRBJ1-5, with 9 nucleotides matching TRBD1. Germline values: CDR1 ENHRY, CDR2 SYGVKD. The V gene end was trimmed by 6 bases and the J gene end by 6 bases; junction bases not matched to a gene: 9. This CDR3 region has 15 residues. The CDR3 DNA follows: TGTGCCATCAGCGGTGAGGGACAGGGAGTTCAGCCCCAGCATTTT. Amino acid sequence: CAISGEGQGVQPQHF.

This clone was counted only a few times. The chain links TRBV7-6 to TRBJ1-5; D not certain. Per germline, CDR1 SGHVS and CDR2 FNYEAQ. V was trimmed by 0 bases and J by 6 bases, leaving 12 bases between them. CDR3 length equals 15 residues. The CDR3 spells CASSLASGVRQPQHF. The CDR3 bases are TGTGCCAGCAGCTTAGCGAGCGGGGTCCGTCAGCCCCAGCATTTT.

This clone was found a few times. The CDR3 spells CATSTGRYSNQPQHF. CDR3 bases: TGTGCCACCTCGACAGGGCGTTATAGCAATCAGCCCCAGCATTTT. The V call is TRBV2, the J call TRBJ1-5; 7 bases are a match to TRBD1. Trimming at V came to 10 bases and at J to 0 bases, leaving 9 bases not matched to a gene. Germline loops: CDR1 SNHLY, CDR2 FYNNEI. CDR3 length: 15 residues. Full variable domain (remainder filled in from reference TRBV2 and TRBJ1-5): EPEVTQTPSHQVTQMGQEVILRCVPISNHLYFYWYRQILGQKVEFLVSFYNNEISEKSEIFDDQFSVERPDGSNFTLKIRSTKLEDSAMYFCATSTGRYSNQPQHFGDGTRLSIL.

This rearrangement joins TRBV7-9 to TRBJ1-4; D perhaps matches TRBD1 (6 bases). Per the germline V gene, CDR1 is SEHNR and CDR2 is FQNEAQ (reference sequence). Between the trimmed V and J ends, which lost 5 bases and 10 bases, there was a span of 14 bases. The CDR3 contains 13 residues. CDR3 DNA sequence: TGTGCCAGCAGCCAGCTCCAAGGGGGAAAACTGTTTTTT. Protein sequence: CASSQLQGGKLFF.

CDR3 protein: CAWSLLQQGYEQYF. The CDR3 coding sequence is TGTGCCTGGAGTCTACTTCAACAGGGATACGAGCAGTACTTC. J is TRBJ2-7 and V is TRBV30; TRBD1 is a possible D gene (6 bases). The CDR3 totals 14 residues. Between the trimmed V and J ends, which lost 2 bases and 4 bases, there was a span of 15 bases. Germline V gives CDR1 GTSNPN, CDR2 SVGIG (reference sequence).

The chain employs TRBV20-1 and TRBJ2-3; perhaps TRBD2 as D (5 bases). Germline assignment: CDR1 DFQATT and CDR2 SNEGSKA (reference sequence). The CDR3 spans 11 residues. Trimming pared 5 bases from V and 10 bases from J, leaving 13 bases between. The CDR3 is CSAASPPAQYF. Here the CDR3 DNA reads TGCAGTGCTGCTAGCCCTCCAGCGCAGTATTTT.

This chain links TRBV11-2 with TRBJ1-1; D gene unclear. This CDR3 is 13 amino acids long. V lost 2 bases, J lost 1 base, and 5 bases lay in between. From germline, CDR1 is SGHAT and CDR2 FQNNGV. CDR3 loop: CASSLSWNTEAFF. The DNA for the CDR3 is TGTGCCAGCAGCTTATCCTGGAACACTGAAGCTTTCTTT. The full variable domain, completed using reference TRBV11-2 and TRBJ1-1, is EAGVAQSPRYKIIEKRQSVAFWCNPISGHATLYWYQQILGQGPKLLIQFQNNGVVDDSQLPKDRFSAERLKGVDSTLKIQPAKLEDSAVYLCASSLSWNTEAFFGQGTRLTVV.

J is TRBJ1-2 and V is TRBV11-3, with D perhaps TRBD1 (5 bases). This CDR3 comprises 11 residues. The ends were cut back, 3 bases at V and 12 bases at J, with 11 bases in the middle. The germline V gene has CDR1 SGHNT and CDR2 YENEEA. In DNA form, the CDR3 reads TGTGCCAGCAGCTTTCGACAGATCCACACCTTC. Translated: CASSFRQIHTF.

The rearrangement joins TRBV7-3 to TRBJ2-2; 8 nucleotides line up with TRBD1. CDR3 length: 14 residues. The V gene end was trimmed by 7 bases and the J gene end by 7 bases; junction bases not matched to a gene: 8. The V gene's germline CDR1 is SGHTA and CDR2 FQGTGA. The CDR3 DNA sequence: TGTGCCAGCACCGAAAACAGGGGGATCGGGGAGCTGTTTTTT. Translated, it gives CASTENRGIGELFF.

CDR3 in DNA: TGTGCCAGCAGCGTAGTAAACGGGGAGCTGTTTTTT. This sequence encodes CASSVVNGELFF. V and J are TRBV9 and TRBJ2-2; D call uncertain. The V end was cut by 0 bases, the J end by 7 bases, with 4 bases between. The CDR3 is 12 amino acids. Germline assignment: CDR1 SGDLS and CDR2 YYNGEE.

The chain employs TRBV2 and TRBJ1-1; the D is unclear. The ends were cut back, 5 bases at V and 3 bases at J, with 16 bases in the middle. The CDR3 covers 15 residues. Germline lookup yields CDR1 SNHLY and CDR2 FYNNEI. The CDR3 sequence is CASSSSGLSDTEAFF. Here the CDR3 DNA reads TGTGCCAGCAGTAGTTCCGGGTTATCGGACACTGAAGCTTTCTTT.

The sample holds one count of this clone. V gene TRBV9 combines with J gene TRBJ1-1, with 7 positions matching TRBD1. The CDR3 loop spans 15 amino acids. Trimming took 3 bases from V and 1 from J; bases not matched to a gene: 6. The V gene's germline CDR1 is SGDLS and CDR2 YYNGEE. CDR3 sequence: CASSAGGRANTEAFF. CDR3 sequence (DNA): TGTGCCAGCAGCGCAGGGGGGCGTGCGAACACTGAAGCTTTCTTT.

V gene TRBV5-1 combines with J gene TRBJ1-6; possible D gene TRBD1, 6 bases. Trimming took 3 bases from V and 7 from J, leaving 17 bases between them. Germline V CDR1 and CDR2: SGHRS, YFSETQ. This CDR3 has 16 amino acids. CDR3 bases: TGCGCCAGCAGCTCAGCGGGGGGCTGGAGAAATTCACCCCTCCACTTT. As protein: CASSSAGGWRNSPLHF.

This chain connects TRBV6-6 to TRBJ1-1; D gene uncertain. The CDR3 loop spans 11 amino acids. The germline gives CDR1 MNHNY, CDR2 SVGAGI (reference sequence). Trimming shortened V by 4 bases and J by 6 bases, and 6 bases separated the two germline ends. Written as DNA, the CDR3 is TGTGCCAGCAGTTCTTCAGCTGAAGCTTTCTTT. Its translation: CASSSSAEAFF.

The genes are TRBV30 and TRBJ2-7, with 10 bases lining up with TRBD2. This CDR3 spans 16 amino acids. In germline, CDR1 is GTSNPN, CDR2 SVGIG (reference sequence). The J segment lost 9 bases and the V segment lost 0 bases, leaving 14 bases of the junction unmatched. The CDR3 DNA sequence: TGTGCCTGGAGTGTTAGGGCGGCTAGCGGGGGCTCAAGGCAGTACTTC. This translates into CAWSVRAASGGSRQYF.

The chain has TRBV24-1 and TRBJ2-6, with D hard to call. V was trimmed by 9 bases and J by 0 bases, leaving 11 bases between them. The germline V gene has CDR1 KGHDR and CDR2 SFDVKD. The CDR3 is made up of 15 amino acids. CDR3 DNA: TGTGCCACCGGTCAGGCGAGCTCTGGGGCCAACGTCCTGACTTTC. This translates into CATGQASSGANVLTF.

V gene TRBV2 combines with J gene TRBJ2-5; no definite D call. Germline CDR1 is SNHLY and CDR2 is FYNNEI. V was cut by 8 bases and J by 3 bases, with 7 bases left in between. This CDR3 is built from 11 residues. The CDR3 loop is CASAIKETQYF. Written as DNA, the CDR3 is TGTGCCAGCGCGATAAAAGAGACCCAGTACTTC.

The genes are TRBV20-1 and TRBJ1-5; 7 bases agree with TRBD1. The CDR3 sequence is 14 residues long. The germline V gene has CDR1 DFQATT and CDR2 SNEGSKA (reference sequence). V trimming: 3 bases; J trimming: 6 bases; junction bases outside the gene matches: 8. The CDR3 loop reads CSASISPGGQPQHF. In DNA, the CDR3 is TGCAGTGCTAGTATAAGCCCAGGGGGTCAGCCCCAGCATTTT.

The rearrangement links TRBV3-1 (or the pseudogene TRBV3-2) to TRBJ1-2, with 9 bases matching TRBD1. From germline, CDR1 is LGHDT and CDR2 YNNKEL (reference sequence). V lost 1 base and J lost 4; bases outside the gene matches: 4. The CDR3 covers 15 residues. CDR3 amino acids: CASSQGGQGIYGYTF. The CDR3 DNA reads as TGTGCCAGCAGCCAAGGGGGACAGGGTATCTATGGCTACACCTTC.

The chain combines TRBV27 with TRBJ2-7; possible D gene TRBD1, 6 bases. This CDR3 is built from 15 residues. Trimming shortened V by 0 bases and J by 6 bases, and 15 bases separated the two germline ends. In germline, CDR1 is MNHEY, CDR2 SMNVEV (reference sequence). This CDR3 reads CASSLSGLLRGEQYF. The CDR3 DNA follows: TGTGCCAGCAGTTTATCTGGACTCCTCAGGGGCGAGCAGTACTTC.